This TCR beta chain was sequenced for a study of Ad26.COV2.S vaccination and SARS-CoV-2 variants. The CDR3 length is 15 residues, termini included. From germline, CDR1 is ENHRY and CDR2 SYGVKD. This clone was seen once. No DNA is shown, since the ends of the CDR3 on it are uncertain; the CDR3 is the one TCRdb lists. Clones were read by immunoSEQ multiplex PCR, and TCRdb kept only the in-frame ones, dropping some. The sample records about 390,000 clones, about 92% being singletons. The treatment here: around 19 received Ad26.COV2.S at low or high dose, single or two shots; about 5 received placebo; per-sample allocation not given. The investigators took samples on day 63 after the first vaccine or placebo injection.

Source: peripheral blood, taken in a trial of Ad26.COV2.S vaccine versus placebo. The receptor comes from a person between 18 and 65 years old who received the Ad26.COV2.S COVID-19 vaccine or a placebo. The chain joins TRBV10-3 to TRBJ2-1; TRBD2, the table's D call, lacks a check against the DNA. The CDR3 sequence is CAISESMVGGGAEFF.